This TCR beta chain derives from a study of CD8 T cells in ankylosing spondylitis. The length of the CDR3 is 15 residues. Germline CDR1 is DFQATT and CDR2 is SNEGSKA (reference sequence). Trimming removed 5 bases from V and 2 bases from J, with 18 bases in between. This clonotype occurred many times. TCRdb recomputed calls from the 5' RACE reads with MiXCR, one row per CDR3 protein. The repertoire has around 140,000 distinct CDR3 sequences, 9.5% to 12% of them found once; the top ten carry approximately 4%. The chain is built from TRBV20-1 and TRBJ1-1; D possibly corresponds to TRBD1 (5 bases). The receptor comes from a female donor with ankylosing spondylitis or in good health (not recorded which). The sequenced material came from blood, either unsorted or a sorted T cell fraction (not recorded which). The DNA of the CDR3 is TGCAGTGCTCTCCCGGGCGCCAGGGCAAACACTGAAGCTTTCTTT. Amino acids: CSALPGARANTEAFF.